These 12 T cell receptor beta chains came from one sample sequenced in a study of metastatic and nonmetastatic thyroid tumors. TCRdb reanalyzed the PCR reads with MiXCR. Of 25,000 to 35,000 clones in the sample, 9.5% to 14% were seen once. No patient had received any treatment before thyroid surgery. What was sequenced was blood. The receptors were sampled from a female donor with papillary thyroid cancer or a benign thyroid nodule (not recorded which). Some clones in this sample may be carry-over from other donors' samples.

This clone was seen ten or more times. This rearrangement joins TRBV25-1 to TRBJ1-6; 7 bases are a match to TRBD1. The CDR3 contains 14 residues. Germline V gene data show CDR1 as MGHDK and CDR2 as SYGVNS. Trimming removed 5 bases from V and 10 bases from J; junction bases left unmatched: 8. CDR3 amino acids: CASSPQTGSSPLHF. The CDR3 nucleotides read TGTGCCAGCAGTCCTCAGACAGGGTCATCACCCCTCCACTTT. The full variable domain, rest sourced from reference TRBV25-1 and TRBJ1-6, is EADIYQTPRYLVIGTGKKITLECSQTMGHDKMYWYQQDPGMELHLIHYSYGVNSTEKGDLSSESTVSRIRTEHFPLTLESARPSHTSQYLCASSPQTGSSPLHFGNGTRLTVT.

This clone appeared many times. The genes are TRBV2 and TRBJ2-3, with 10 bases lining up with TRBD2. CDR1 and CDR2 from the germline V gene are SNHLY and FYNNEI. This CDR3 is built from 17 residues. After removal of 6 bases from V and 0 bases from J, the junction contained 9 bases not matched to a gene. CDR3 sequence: CASRAPGLAVSTDTQYF. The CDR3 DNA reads TGTGCCAGCAGGGCGCCCGGACTAGCGGTTAGCACAGATACGCAGTATTTT. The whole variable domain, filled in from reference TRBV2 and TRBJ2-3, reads EPEVTQTPSHQVTQMGQEVILRCVPISNHLYFYWYRQILGQKVEFLVSFYNNEISEKSEIFDDQFSVERPDGSNFTLKIRSTKLEDSAMYFCASRAPGLAVSTDTQYFGPGTRLTVL.

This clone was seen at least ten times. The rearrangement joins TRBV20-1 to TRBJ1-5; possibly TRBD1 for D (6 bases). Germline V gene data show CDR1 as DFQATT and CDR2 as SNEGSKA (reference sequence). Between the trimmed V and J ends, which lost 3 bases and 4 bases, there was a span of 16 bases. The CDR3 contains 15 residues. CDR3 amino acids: CSASLGQQPNQPQHF. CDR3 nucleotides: TGCAGTGCTAGTCTCGGACAGCAACCTAATCAGCCCCAGCATTTT.

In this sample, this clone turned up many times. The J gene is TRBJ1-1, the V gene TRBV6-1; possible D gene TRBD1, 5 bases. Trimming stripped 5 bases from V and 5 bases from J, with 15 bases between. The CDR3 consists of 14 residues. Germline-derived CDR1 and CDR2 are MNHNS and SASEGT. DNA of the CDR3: TGTGCCAGCAGTCGAGGGGTGGTAAGAACTGAAGCTTTCTTT. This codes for CASSRGVVRTEAFF.

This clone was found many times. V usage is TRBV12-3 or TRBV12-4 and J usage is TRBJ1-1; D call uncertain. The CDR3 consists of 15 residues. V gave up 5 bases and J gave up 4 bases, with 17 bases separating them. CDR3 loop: CASSARRVGSTEAFF. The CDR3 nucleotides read TGTGCCAGCAGTGCCCGTAGGGTTGGTAGCACTGAAGCTTTCTTT.

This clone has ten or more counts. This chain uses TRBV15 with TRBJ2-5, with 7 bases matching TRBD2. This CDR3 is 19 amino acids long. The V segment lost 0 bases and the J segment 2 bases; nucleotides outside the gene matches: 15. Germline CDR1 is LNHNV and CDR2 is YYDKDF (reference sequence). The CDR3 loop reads CATSRDRGVMGGAQETQYF. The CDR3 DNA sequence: TGTGCCACCAGCAGAGATCGGGGGGTGATGGGGGGAGCACAAGAGACCCAGTACTTC. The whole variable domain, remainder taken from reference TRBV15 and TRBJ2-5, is DAMVIQNPRYQVTQFGKPVTLSCSQTLNHNVMYWYQQKSSQAPKLLFHYYDKDFNNEADTPDNFQSRRPNTSFCFLDIRSPGLGDTAMYLCATSRDRGVMGGAQETQYFGPGTRLLVL.

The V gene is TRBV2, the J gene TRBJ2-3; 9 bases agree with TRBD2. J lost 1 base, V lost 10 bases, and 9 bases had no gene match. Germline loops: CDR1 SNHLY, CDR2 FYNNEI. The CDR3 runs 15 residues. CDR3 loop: CATAGGRARTDTQYF. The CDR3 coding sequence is TGTGCCACCGCGGGGGGGAGGGCCCGCACAGATACGCAGTATTTT.

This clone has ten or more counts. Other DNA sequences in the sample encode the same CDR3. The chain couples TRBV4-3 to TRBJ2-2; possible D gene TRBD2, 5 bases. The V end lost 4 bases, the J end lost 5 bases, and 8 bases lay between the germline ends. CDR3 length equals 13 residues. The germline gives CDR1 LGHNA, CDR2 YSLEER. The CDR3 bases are TGCGCCAGCAGCCCCGGGGTGACCGGGGAGCTGTTTTTT. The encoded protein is CASSPGVTGELFF.

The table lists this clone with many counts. The CDR3 region is CASSLDRDGSYEQYF. In nucleotides, the CDR3 is TGTGCCAGCAGCTTAGACCGGGACGGTTCCTACGAGCAGTACTTC. V is TRBV7-2 and J is TRBJ2-7; either TRBD1 or TRBD2 may supply D (5 bases each). The CDR3 is 15 amino acids. V was trimmed by 1 base and J by 1 base, leaving 11 bases between them. Germline V gives CDR1 SGHTA, CDR2 FQGNSA.

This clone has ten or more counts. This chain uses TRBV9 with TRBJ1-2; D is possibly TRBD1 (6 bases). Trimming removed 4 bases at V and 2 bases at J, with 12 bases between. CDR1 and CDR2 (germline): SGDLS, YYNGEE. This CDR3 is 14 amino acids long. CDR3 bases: TGTGCCAGCAGCCAGGAGGGGGAAAACTATGGCTACACCTTC. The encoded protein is CASSQEGENYGYTF.

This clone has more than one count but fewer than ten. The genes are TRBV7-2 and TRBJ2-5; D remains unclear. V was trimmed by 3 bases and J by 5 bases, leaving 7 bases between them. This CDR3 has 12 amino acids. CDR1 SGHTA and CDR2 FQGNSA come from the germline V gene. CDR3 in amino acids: CASSFDRETQYF. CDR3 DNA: TGTGCCAGCAGCTTTGACCGGGAGACCCAGTACTTC. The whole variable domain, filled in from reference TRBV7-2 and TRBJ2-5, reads GAGVSQSPSNKVTEKGKDVELRCDPISGHTALYWYRQSLGQGLEFLIYFQGNSAPDKSGLPSDRFSAERTGGSVSTLTIQRTQQEDSAVYLCASSFDRETQYFGPGTRLLVL.

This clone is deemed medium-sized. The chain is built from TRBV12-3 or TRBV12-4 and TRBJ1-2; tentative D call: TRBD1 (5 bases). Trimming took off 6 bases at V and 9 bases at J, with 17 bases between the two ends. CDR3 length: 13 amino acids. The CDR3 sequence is CASSPGEAGSYTF. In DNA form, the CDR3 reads TGTGCCAGCAGCCCCGGGGAGGCAGGGAGCTACACCTTC.